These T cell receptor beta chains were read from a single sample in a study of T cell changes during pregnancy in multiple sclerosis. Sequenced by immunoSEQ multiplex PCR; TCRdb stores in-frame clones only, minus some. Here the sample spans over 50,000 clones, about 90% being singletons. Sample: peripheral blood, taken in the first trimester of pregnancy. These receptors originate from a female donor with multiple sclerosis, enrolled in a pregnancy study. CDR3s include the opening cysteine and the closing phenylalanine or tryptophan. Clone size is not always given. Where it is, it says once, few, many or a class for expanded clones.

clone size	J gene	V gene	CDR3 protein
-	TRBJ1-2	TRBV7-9	CASSSLNPGTVDGYTF
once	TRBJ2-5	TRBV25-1	CASSASGSGAQYF
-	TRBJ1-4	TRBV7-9	CASSRSGTGGVNEKLFF
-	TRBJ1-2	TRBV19	CASSAWQGADGYTF
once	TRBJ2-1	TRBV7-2	CASSLSGTTTYNEQFF
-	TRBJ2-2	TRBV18	CASSPPGAGGNTGELFF
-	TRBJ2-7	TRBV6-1	CASSAAGLVYEQYF
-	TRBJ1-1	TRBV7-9	CASSSSPGNTEAFF
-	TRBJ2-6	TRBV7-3	CASRDTGAGANVLTF
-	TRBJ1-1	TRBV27	CASSSLGGGSEAFF
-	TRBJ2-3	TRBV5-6	CASSLDAGLAVLTDTQYF
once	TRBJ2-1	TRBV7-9	CASSFDRDEQFF
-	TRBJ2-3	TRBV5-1	CASSGLAGFTDTQYF
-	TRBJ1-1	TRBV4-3	CASSPGGNRAPEAFF
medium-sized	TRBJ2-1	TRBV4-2	CASSQDQFEQFF
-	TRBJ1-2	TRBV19	CASRATGYYGYTF
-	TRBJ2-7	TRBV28	CASSFSGTTYEQYF
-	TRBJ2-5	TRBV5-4	CASSLSRAEETQYF
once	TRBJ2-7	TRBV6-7	CATILIFGVVDEQYF
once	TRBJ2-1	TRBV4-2	CASSPWVQTSGTANEQFF
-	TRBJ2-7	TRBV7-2	CASSLNSGSGGWNEQYF